Described below is a single TCR beta chain sequence and its context. In its sample, this clonotype was seen a few times. Its antigen is not yet known. No base-level quality is on record; no much larger clone is a single base apart. The label giving this sample's treatment or condition can be read as: allogeneic hematopoietic cell transplantation with graft depleted of TCRalphabeta T cells and CD19 B cells. The children who served as transplant recipients had been given grafts of TCRalphabeta/CD19-depleted allogeneic hematopoietic cells. These data come from a study of T-cell reconstitution after alpha-beta-depleted transplantation in children listed by TCRdb under 2016. Notes on the research overall: The study quantitatively tracked T-cell immune reconstitution after TCRalphabeta/CD19-depleted allogeneic hematopoietic cell transplantation in children using TCR repertoire profiling.

The library came from PCR. Sequenced using an Illumina HiSeq 2500. Molecular barcoding was employed in the preparation of TCR libraries, with unique molecular identifiers being used to normalize TCRbeta repertoire quantification. TCRdb reran the public reads through fastp at Q25 and MiXCR, keeping productive beta chains. Every distinct CDR3 protein forms one entry, paired with its most common genes and DNA. The sample table records 400,000 to 550,000 distinct CDR3 sequences; about 10% of these occur just once. About 2% of the sample is in the top ten clones. The CDR3 covers 16 residues, taking in both the cysteine and the phenylalanine. This entry keeps only the CDR3 DNA: 48 bases, framed from base 1. Sequences SGHDT (CDR1) and YYEEEE (CDR2) are obtained from the germline V gene. Trimming accounts for 4 bases at V and 0 bases at J, while the number of junction bases matched to no gene is 6. On the study overall, not on this receptor specifically: The high TCRbeta diversity at day 60 in some patients was ascribed to recipient T cells and intrathymic progenitors that had survived conditioning. The apparently early recovery of alphabetaT-cell counts about two months after transplant reportedly depended on only several hundred rapidly expanded clones that came from non-depleted graft cells. Hyperexpanded clone frequencies declined over subsequent months; after one year, T-cell counts and TCRbeta diversity were mostly attributed to newly produced T cells.

This clonotype originated in a child aged 2 to 10 with inherited bone marrow failure, due to receive a stem cell transplant. Specimen: PBMCs, collected before TCRalphabeta/CD19-depleted stem cell transplant. The chain employs TRBV5-6 and TRBJ1-5; TRBD1 matches 8 bases in the middle. For the CDR3, the sequence is CASSTGQVLSNQPQHF. The bases are TGTGCCAGCAGCACGGGACAGGTTCTTAGCAATCAGCCCCAGCATTTT.